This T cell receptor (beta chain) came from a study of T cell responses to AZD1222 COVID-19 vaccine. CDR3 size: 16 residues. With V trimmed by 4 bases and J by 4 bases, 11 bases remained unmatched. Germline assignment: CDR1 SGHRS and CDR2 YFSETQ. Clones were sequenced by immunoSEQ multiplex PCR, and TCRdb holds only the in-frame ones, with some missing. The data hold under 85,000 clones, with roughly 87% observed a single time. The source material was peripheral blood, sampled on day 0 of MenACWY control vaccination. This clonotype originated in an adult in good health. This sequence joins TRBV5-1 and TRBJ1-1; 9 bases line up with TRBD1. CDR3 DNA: TGCGCCAGCAGCCCACAGGGGGCGGATTTGTTCACTGAAGCTTTCTTT. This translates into CASSPQGADLFTEAFF.